Reported below is one T cell receptor beta chain. This clonotype was seen only a few times. There is no known antigen for this receptor. Base qualities were left out, and no much larger clone turns up one base away. Genomic DNA served as template for TCR beta VDJ combination and CDR3 sequence profiling. TCR repertoire sequencing was run on an Illumina HiSeq 2000. The authors' analysis ran thus. TRBV/TRBJ rearrangement plots, CDR3 size and DJ length profiles, and Simpson's diversity index were used to assess repertoires. Whichever DNA sequence was most abundant in the deep sequencing data was defined as the immunodominant clone. CDR3 amino acid sequences were screened for sharing across subjects and were compared with published repertoires and the VDJdb database. TCRdb applied fastp at Q25 and MiXCR to the public reads, then kept only in-frame beta chains. Under each unique CDR3 protein, matching rows form one entry showing the most common genes and DNA. The V and J calls follow TCRdb's processing rather than the paper's. This sample lists approximately 150,000 distinct CDR3 sequences; approximately 44% were detected once. The ten largest account for 2.5% to 4% of the sample.

This record belongs to a study of CD8+CD57+ T cells in acquired aplastic anemia (dated by TCRdb to about 2018). Broadly, across the study: A mean of approximately 2.9 ug of DNA, ranging from roughly 0.19 to 27.4 ug, was extracted from sorted CD4+ and CD8+ cells. CD8+CD57+ expansion was defined as a frequency above the mean frequency observed in healthy subjects. On the study overall, not on this receptor specifically: Twenty-nine CD8+ CDR3 sequences were found in both patients and controls but appeared to be highly expressed in patients and within the immunodominant clones of the patients. Between patients and healthy controls, no significant difference in CD8+ Simpson's diversity was found (P=0.060).

The patients picked for sequencing were ones in whom flow cytometry had shown an expansion of CD8+CD57+ cells. All patients had severe acquired aplastic anemia diagnosed by International Study of Aplastic Anemia and Agranulocytosis and Camitta criteria. No therapy had been received by the patients at the time of blood sampling. In the study, sorted CD4+ and CD8+ blood T cells from patients with severe aplastic anemia and from healthy subjects underwent deep sequencing of TCR repertoires. In the USA, patient enrollment took place under clinicaltrials.gov protocols 00001620, 01623167, 00001397, 00071045, 00081523 and 00961064. Ficoll-Paque density gradient centrifugation was used to isolate peripheral blood mononuclear cells. Before DNA extraction, CD4+ and CD8+ T cells were sorted by FACS or by magnetic beads. The CDR3 runs 13 residues from the cysteine to the phenylalanine. The kept DNA is CDR3 alone, 39 bases in frame from the first base. Deletion took 2 bases off V and 2 bases off J, with a span of 6 bases between the germline ends. CDR1 and CDR2 were assigned from the germline V gene as KGHDR and SFDVKD.

The chain links TRBV24-1 with TRBJ2-7, with the D gene too uncertain to name. The sequence was obtained from a human donor with aplastic anemia. The sample taken for sequencing was sorted CD4+, CD8+, or CD8+CD57+ T cells (not recorded which) from PBMCs. The DNA reads TGTGCCACCAGTGATTCTGGGGCCTACGAGCAGTACTTC. This codes for CATSDSGAYEQYF.